These T cell receptor beta chains were read from a single sample in a study of blood T cell repertoires in COVID-19. Assay: immunoSEQ multiplex PCR; the TCRdb copy retains only in-frame clones and omits some. The data hold just over 300,000 clones, with approximately 85% observed a single time. The sample comprised PBMCs or T cells enriched from blood (not recorded which). These receptors originate from a man aged 25-40 years who had recovered from COVID-19. Each CDR3 is given with its conserved first and last residue. The D gene is left open where the match is weak. Clone size, where shown, is once, few, many, or a class for clones that have expanded.

size: NA
D: NA
J: TRBJ2-1
V: TRBV5-1
CDR3: CASSLDPPVGPEEQFF
DNA: TGCGCCAGCAGCTTGGACCCCCCCGTGGGGCCCGAGGAGCAGTTCTTC

size: NA
D: NA
J: TRBJ1-4
V: TRBV5-1
CDR3: CASSPIPIDNSEEKLFF
DNA: TGCGCCAGCAGCCCTATACCAATCGACAACTCCGAAGAAAAACTGTTTTTT

size: once
D: TRBD1
J: TRBJ1-5
V: TRBV4-1
CDR3: CASSQDPTGIGQPQHF
DNA: TGCGCCAGCAGCCAAGACCCGACAGGGATCGGGCAGCCCCAGCATTTT

size: NA
D: NA
J: TRBJ2-5
V: TRBV3-1/TRBV3-2
CDR3: CASSLAGNQETQYF
DNA: TGTGCCAGCAGCCTCGCAGGTAACCAAGAGACCCAGTACTTC

size: NA
D: NA
J: TRBJ1-1
V: TRBV5-1
CDR3: CASSIIPGTNTEAFF
DNA: TGCGCCAGCAGCATAATACCGGGAACCAACACTGAAGCTTTCTTT

size: NA
D: NA
J: TRBJ2-3
V: TRBV7-9
CDR3: CASSLYRSSTDTQYF
DNA: TGTGCCAGCAGCTTATACAGATCTAGCACAGATACGCAGTATTTT

size: NA
D: TRBD1
J: TRBJ2-3
V: TRBV14
CDR3: CASSPGQGIWTDTQYF
DNA: TGTGCCAGCAGCCCAGGACAGGGGATTTGGACAGATACGCAGTATTTT

size: NA
D: TRBD2
J: TRBJ2-1
V: TRBV6-5
CDR3: CASRGLAGGNEQFF
DNA: TGTGCCAGCAGGGGACTAGCGGGGGGCAATGAGCAGTTCTTC

size: once
D: TRBD1
J: TRBJ1-2
V: TRBV3-1/TRBV3-2
CDR3: CASSQVPDRGYGYTF
DNA: TGTGCCAGCAGCCAAGTCCCCGACAGGGGCTATGGCTACACCTTC

size: once
D: NA
J: TRBJ1-2
V: TRBV2
CDR3: CASAHENYGYTF
DNA: TGTGCCAGCGCTCACGAGAACTATGGCTACACCTTC

size: NA
D: NA
J: TRBJ1-3
V: TRBV4-1
CDR3: CASSQETGISGNTIYF
DNA: TGCGCCAGCAGCCAAGAAACAGGGATCTCTGGAAACACCATATATTTT

size: few
D: NA
J: TRBJ2-3
V: TRBV11-3
CDR3: CASSLAGGTDTQYF
DNA: TGTGCCAGCAGCTTAGCGGGGGGCACAGATACGCAGTATTTT

size: NA
D: NA
J: TRBJ2-7
V: TRBV3-1/TRBV3-2
CDR3: CASSQDGRGAIYEQYF
DNA: TGTGCCAGCAGCCAAGATGGTCGGGGGGCTATCTACGAGCAGTACTTC